This passage covers 15 T cell receptor beta chains from one sample sequenced in a study of OX40 agonist ivuxolimab in advanced cancers. Libraries were constructed by the immunoSEQ multiplex PCR assay. TCRdb obtained this table from immuneACCESS and retained in-frame rearrangements with V and J assigned. These tables miss some clones; where compared with another copy, unresolved V genes account for less than half of the shortfall, and the remainder is unexplained. This sample is represented by fewer than 45,000 clones; approximately 84% of them were singletons. 6.8% of the sample rests with the top ten. Here the sequenced sample was CD4+ or CD8+ T cells sorted from blood, taken in a trial of the OX40 agonist ivuxolimab. These receptors originate from an adult with an advanced solid tumor such as melanoma, head and neck, liver or kidney cancer.

This clone occurred once. The chain employs TRBV6-5 and TRBJ2-1; D not resolved. The germline V and J ends were trimmed by 0 bases and 8 bases, with 2 bases remaining between them. Germline CDR1 is MNHEY and CDR2 is SVGAGI. The CDR3 totals 11 residues. The DNA for the CDR3 is TGTGCCAGCAGTTACTCGTATGAGCAGTTCTTC. Residues: CASSYSYEQFF.

In its sample, this clone was seen a few times. This rearrangement joins TRBV7-9 to TRBJ2-7, with 8 bases that match TRBD1. Germline assignment: CDR1 SEHNR and CDR2 FQNEAQ (reference sequence). J was trimmed by 4 bases and V by 7 bases; bases with no gene match: 12. The CDR3 has 15 amino acids. CDR3 nucleotide sequence: TGTGCCAGCATTAGGGGTGAGGACAGGGAGTACGAGCAGTACTTC. Amino acids: CASIRGEDREYEQYF.

The table lists this clone with a count of one. This chain joins TRBV4-2 and TRBJ1-2; the D gene is possibly TRBD1 (5 bases). The CDR3 is 14 residues long. The germline V gene encodes CDR1 LGHNA and CDR2 YNFKEQ. V was trimmed by 1 base and J by 8 bases, leaving 14 bases between them. The CDR3 DNA is TGTGCCAGCAGCCAAGGTGGGGCTTTGGAGGGCTACACCTTC. This codes for CASSQGGALEGYTF.

This clone counts as medium-sized. The J gene is TRBJ2-2, the V gene TRBV7-8; 14 positions match TRBD2. CDR1 SGHVS and CDR2 FQNEAQ come from the germline V gene. The CDR3 is 15 amino acids. V trimming: 5 bases; J trimming: 6 bases; junction bases outside the gene matches: 2. For the CDR3, the DNA is TGTGCCAGCAGCCTGACTAGCGGGAGGGCCGGGGAGCTGTTTTTT. Amino acids: CASSLTSGRAGELFF. Complete variable domain (other parts from reference TRBV7-8 and TRBJ2-2): GAGVSQSPRYKVAKRGQDVALRCDPISGHVSLFWYQQALGQGPEFLTYFQNEAQLDKSGLPSDRFFAERPEGSVSTLKIQRTQQEDSAVYLCASSLTSGRAGELFFGEGSRLTVL.

The rearrangement uses TRBV9 and TRBJ1-4; TRBD1 might be the D (5 bases). Germline CDR1 and CDR2: SGDLS and YYNGEE. Trimming stripped 4 bases from V and 10 bases from J, with 17 bases between. This CDR3 is 14 amino acids long. For the CDR3, the DNA is TGTGCCAGCAGCACCCAGGATTACGGGGGAAAACTGTTTTTT. Encoded protein: CASSTQDYGGKLFF.

The V call is TRBV15, the J call TRBJ2-3; 12 positions agree with TRBD2. There are 17 residues in the CDR3. V lost 1 base, J lost 4 bases, and 6 bases stayed unmatched. Germline V gene lookup returns CDR1 LNHNV and CDR2 YYDKDF (reference sequence). CDR3 bases: TGTGCCACCAGCAGAGGAGGGGGACTAGCGGGTCCAGATACGCAGTATTTT. Protein product: CATSRGGGLAGPDTQYF.

The V call is TRBV19, the J call TRBJ1-5; the D gene is possibly TRBD1 (6 bases). V was cut by 8 bases and J by 2 bases, with 25 bases left in between. CDR3 size: 18 residues. Germline lookup yields CDR1 LNHDA and CDR2 SQIVND (reference sequence). The DNA for the CDR3 is TGTGCCAGTCGTCTCCGGGACATCCCGCGATTAGGCAATCAGCCCCAGCATTTT. This sequence encodes CASRLRDIPRLGNQPQHF.

The chain has TRBV7-9 and TRBJ2-7, with TRBD1 matching 9 bases. The ends lost 3 bases at V and 6 bases at J; junction bases unmatched: 18. Germline loops: CDR1 SEHNR, CDR2 FQNEAQ (reference sequence). The CDR3 totals 18 residues. CDR3 sequence (DNA): TGTGCCAGCAGCTTCCTACAGGGGGCTTCTATCACCTGGTCCGAGCAGTACTTC. This translates into CASSFLQGASITWSEQYF.

The rearrangement links TRBV5-8 to TRBJ2-7; no clear D gene. The V end was cut by 0 bases, the J end by 0 bases, with 13 bases between. Germline V gene data show CDR1 as SGHTS and CDR2 as YDEGEE. This CDR3 region has 16 residues. Here the CDR3 DNA reads TGTGCCAGCAGCTTGGACGAGTTCACGAGCTCCTACGAGCAGTACTTC. It encodes CASSLDEFTSSYEQYF.

V gene TRBV20-1 combines with J gene TRBJ1-1; D not certain. The ends were cut back, 3 bases at V and 11 bases at J, with 13 bases in the middle. CDR3 length: 11 amino acids. The germline V gene encodes CDR1 DFQATT and CDR2 SNEGSKA (reference sequence). Here the CDR3 reads CSASGSDRAFF. The CDR3 nucleotides read TGCAGTGCTAGCGGATCCGACCGGGCTTTCTTT.

The chain joins TRBV4-1 to TRBJ1-2, with D tentatively TRBD1 (6 bases). CDR3 length equals 15 residues. Germline lookup yields CDR1 MGHRA and CDR2 YSYEKL. Between the trimmed V and J ends, which lost 0 bases and 8 bases, there was a span of 16 bases. DNA for the CDR3: TGCGCCAGCAGCCAAGAAGGGGGGCAGGGGCGCGGCTACACCTTC. Protein product: CASSQEGGQGRGYTF.

This sequence joins TRBV19 and TRBJ2-1, with D possibly matching TRBD2 (6 bases). The CDR3 has 16 residues. Germline lookup yields CDR1 LNHDA and CDR2 SQIVND (reference sequence). V lost 1 base and J lost 3, with 13 bases in between. The CDR3 is CASSIGGNDGYNEQFF. In DNA, the CDR3 is TGTGCCAGTAGTATAGGCGGGAACGATGGCTACAATGAGCAGTTCTTC.

This clone has just a few counts. V gene TRBV6-6 combines with J gene TRBJ2-7; no clear D gene. The V end was cut by 5 bases, the J end by 3 bases, with 14 bases between. This CDR3 has 14 residues. CDR1 is MNHNY and CDR2 is SVGAGI in the germline V gene (reference sequence). The CDR3 nucleotides are TGTGCCAGCAGTGACTTGTTAGTCCGCTACGAGCAGTACTTC. This sequence encodes CASSDLLVRYEQYF.

The gene calls are TRBV27 and TRBJ1-6; a weak D match, TRBD1 (5 bases). V lost 4 bases and J lost 4, with 11 bases in between. This CDR3 spans 15 amino acids. The V gene's germline CDR1 is MNHEY and CDR2 SMNVEV (reference sequence). The CDR3 DNA is TGTGCCAGCAGTTCGAACAGGATTTATAATTCACCCCTCCACTTT. It encodes CASSSNRIYNSPLHF.

The CDR3 coding sequence is TGTGCCAGCAGTGACCGGACAGGAGTTGGTCAGCCCCAGCATTTT. This codes for CASSDRTGVGQPQHF. The rearrangement joins TRBV6-6 to TRBJ1-5; 7 positions match TRBD1. The CDR3 consists of 15 residues. V gave up 5 bases and J gave up 6 bases; unmatched junction bases: 10. Germline V gene lookup returns CDR1 MNHNY and CDR2 SVGAGI (reference sequence).